The rows below give T cell receptor beta chains drawn from one sample of a study of T cell repertoires in cytomegalovirus infection. No antigens are known for them. A single record per CDR3 protein comes from TCRdb applying MiXCR to the reads. The table has approximately 990,000 distinct CDR3 sequences, more than 25% seen once; the top ten hold over 12%. The source material was cultured CD8+ T cells from PBMCs, sampled from culture after CMV antigen stimulation. All receptors come from a human donor in good health (CMV status not recorded). Some clones in this sample may be carry-over from other donors' samples. Each CDR3 is given with its conserved first and last residue. The D gene is left open where the match is weak. Clone size appears in some rows only: once, few, many, or a class for an expanded clone.

j_call | v_call | clone_size | d_call | cdr3_length | cdr3_aa | cdr3_nt
TRBJ2-1 | TRBV7-3 | - | - | 17 | CASNPLSKGWDHNEQFF | TGTGCCAGCAACCCCCTAAGCAAGGGCTGGGACCACAATGAGCAGTTCTTC
TRBJ2-2 | TRBV7-6 | once | - | 17 | CASSLASGRANTGELFF | TGTGCTAGCAGCTTAGCGTCCGGGCGAGCGAACACCGGGGAGCTGTTTTTT
TRBJ2-1 | TRBV12-3/TRBV12-4 | - | - | 18 | CASSFTLGGGGARDEQFF | TGTGCCAGCAGTTTTACCCTCGGTGGGGGGGGGGCCCGCGATGAGCAGTTCTTC
TRBJ2-2 | TRBV6-1 | - | - | 12 | CASSAFTGELFF | TGTGCCAGCAGTGCCTTCACCGGGGAGCTGTTTTTT
TRBJ2-7 | TRBV4-1 | - | TRBD1 | 16 | CASSQDPGTAAYEQYF | TGCGCCAGCAGCCAAGATCCCGGGACAGCAGCCTACGAGCAGTACTTC
TRBJ2-1 | TRBV6-1 | - | TRBD2 | 13 | CASTLAGGDEQFF | TGTGCCAGCACCCTAGCGGGGGGCGATGAGCAGTTCTTC
TRBJ1-2 | TRBV2 | - | - | 14 | CASSDATSTYGYTF | TGTGCCAGCAGTGATGCAACGAGTACCTATGGCTACACCTTC
TRBJ2-5 | TRBV12-3/TRBV12-4 | - | - | 12 | CASRRVGETQYF | TGTGCCAGCAGGCGGGTGGGAGAGACCCAGTACTTC
TRBJ2-7 | TRBV27 | - | TRBD2 | 18 | CASSSPGLAGGPSYEQYF | TGTGCCAGCAGTTCACCGGGACTAGCGGGGGGACCTTCCTACGAGCAGTACTTC
TRBJ1-5 | TRBV6-2/TRBV6-3 | - | - | 11 | CASSLRTSVFF | TGTGCCAGCAGCCTTAGGACATCGGTCTTTTTT
TRBJ2-7 | TRBV7-9 | few | TRBD1 | 15 | CASSRGQGEVDEQYF | TGTGCCAGCAGCCGGGGACAGGGAGAAGTCGACGAGCAGTACTTC
TRBJ2-5 | TRBV29-1 | few | TRBD2 | 14 | CSVELAGGQETQYF | TGCAGCGTAGAACTAGCGGGGGGACAAGAGACCCAGTACTTC
TRBJ2-2 | TRBV5-5 | - | - | 15 | CASSLYGSNTGELFF | TGTGCCAGCAGCTTGTATGGGTCGAACACCGGGGAGCTGTTTTTT
TRBJ2-7 | TRBV7-6 | few | TRBD1 | 13 | CASRGQGANEQYF | TGTGCCAGCAGGGGACAGGGGGCCAACGAGCAGTACTTC
TRBJ2-3 | TRBV6-5 | - | - | 15 | CASSYSTSGADTQYF | TGTGCCAGCAGTTACTCGACCTCAGGGGCAGATACGCAGTATTTT
TRBJ1-1 | TRBV7-3 | once | - | 15 | CASSLDSGAGTEAFF | TGTGCCAGCAGCTTGGATTCAGGGGCTGGCACTGAAGCTTTCTTT
TRBJ1-1 | TRBV6-1 | few | - | 12 | CASSERYSEAFF | TGTGCCAGCAGTGAAAGGTACAGTGAAGCTTTCTTT
TRBJ1-1 | TRBV28 | many | TRBD1 | 14 | CASSLPQGDFEAFF | TGTGCCAGCAGTCTACCCCAGGGGGACTTTGAAGCTTTCTTT
TRBJ2-5 | TRBV7-2 | many | - | 14 | CASSLNQGGETQYF | TGTGCCAGCAGCTTAAATCAGGGAGGCGAGACCCAGTACTTC
TRBJ2-1 | TRBV28 | - | - | 15 | CASRGTPYGVNEQFF | TGTGCCAGCAGGGGGACTCCCTACGGAGTCAATGAGCAGTTCTTC
TRBJ2-5 | TRBV7-6 | many | - | 13 | CASSSTVRETQYF | TGTGCCAGCAGCTCGACCGTAAGAGAGACCCAGTACTTC
TRBJ1-4 | TRBV12-3/TRBV12-4 | - | - | 13 | CASSTNPNEKLFF | TGTGCCAGCAGCACGAATCCTAATGAAAAACTGTTTTTT
TRBJ2-5 | TRBV27 | - | - | 13 | CASSAPFQETQYF | TGTGCCAGCAGTGCCCCATTTCAGGAGACCCAGTACTTC
TRBJ1-2 | TRBV28 | few | - | 15 | CASSSGQTANYGYTF | TGTGCCAGCAGTTCCGGACAGACAGCTAACTATGGCTACACCTTC
TRBJ2-1 | TRBV10-3 | - | - | 16 | CAISEGSQLNYNEQFF | TGTGCCATCAGTGAGGGGTCACAGTTAAACTACAATGAGCAGTTCTTC
TRBJ2-7 | TRBV27 | - | - | 12 | CASASGGSEQYF | TGTGCCAGCGCCTCAGGGGGGAGCGAGCAGTACTTC
TRBJ2-3 | TRBV6-5 | - | TRBD2 | 17 | CASSYSASGGATDTQYF | TGTGCCAGCAGTTACTCGGCTAGCGGGGGGGCTACAGATACGCAGTATTTT
TRBJ1-2 | TRBV6-6 | few | TRBD1 | 15 | CASSLAPGTDYGYTF | TGTGCCAGCAGTTTAGCCCCGGGGACAGACTATGGCTACACCTTC
TRBJ1-4 | TRBV4-3 | - | - | 15 | CASSQQGSTNEKLFF | TGCGCCAGCAGCCAACAGGGGTCCACTAATGAAAAACTGTTTTTT
TRBJ1-2 | TRBV20-1 | - | - | 15 | CSARDEAGAGYGYTF | TGCAGTGCTAGAGATGAGGCGGGGGCGGGGTATGGCTACACCTTC
TRBJ2-1 | TRBV13 | - | TRBD2 | 15 | CASSLGGGPQNEQFF | TGCGCCAGCAGCTTGGGCGGGGGGCCGCAGAATGAGCAGTTCTTC
TRBJ2-3 | TRBV7-2 | many | TRBD2 | 15 | CASSLGLDRTDTQYF | TGTGCCAGCAGCCTTGGACTAGATCGCACAGATACGCAGTATTTT
TRBJ2-3 | TRBV6-6 | - | - | 16 | CASSYIASDGPDTQYF | TGTGCCAGCAGTTACATAGCTAGCGATGGTCCAGATACGCAGTATTTT
TRBJ2-1 | TRBV7-6 | few | - | 17 | CASRTTRRGDIGNEQFF | TGTGCCAGCAGAACGACGAGGAGAGGGGACATCGGAAATGAGCAGTTCTTC
TRBJ2-1 | TRBV7-9 | - | TRBD2 | 14 | CASRSGGPYNEQFF | TGTGCCAGCAGATCGGGGGGGCCCTACAATGAGCAGTTCTTC
TRBJ1-4 | TRBV27 | many | - | 16 | CASSRIGAGTNEKLFF | TGTGCCAGCAGCCGTATTGGAGCCGGAACTAATGAAAAACTGTTTTTT
TRBJ2-1 | TRBV6-5 | - | TRBD1 | 16 | CASTLTGGRGWNEQFF | TGTGCCAGCACCTTAACAGGGGGCAGGGGGTGGAATGAGCAGTTCTTC
TRBJ2-2 | TRBV28 | - | - | 16 | CASTFSRDRSTGELFF | TGTGCCAGCACTTTTTCGCGGGACAGATCCACCGGGGAGCTGTTTTTT
TRBJ1-1 | TRBV6-2/TRBV6-3 | many | - | 12 | CASSVLGGEAFF | TGTGCCAGCAGCGTTTTGGGTGGTGAAGCTTTCTTT
TRBJ1-2 | TRBV2 | few | - | 19 | CASRVTVGDTDRPNYGYTF | TGTGCCAGCCGCGTAACGGTGGGGGACACGGACCGTCCTAACTATGGCTACACCTTC
TRBJ1-5 | TRBV7-8 | many | TRBD1 | 17 | CASSLWGTGISNQPQHF | TGTGCCAGCAGCCTATGGGGGACAGGGATTAGCAATCAGCCCCAGCATTTT
TRBJ2-1 | TRBV6-8 | - | - | 15 | CASSYGSPGAAEQFF | TGTGCCAGCAGTTACGGGTCTCCAGGGGCGGCTGAGCAGTTCTTC
TRBJ2-7 | TRBV7-8 | many | - | 13 | CASSGYGTPEQYF | TGTGCCAGCAGCGGATACGGGACACCCGAGCAGTACTTC
TRBJ2-2 | TRBV7-6 | many | TRBD2 | 18 | CASSRLIFGSGGTGELFF | TGTGCCAGCAGCCGTTTGATTTTTGGTAGCGGGGGCACCGGGGAGCTGTTTTTT
TRBJ1-2 | TRBV7-6 | few | - | 13 | CAGSGRLLIGYTF | TGTGCCGGATCTGGCCGACTACTAATTGGCTACACCTTC
TRBJ2-1 | TRBV7-8 | many | - | 13 | CASSLPSGLEQFF | TGTGCCAGCAGCTTACCTTCTGGCCTTGAGCAGTTCTTC
TRBJ2-6 | TRBV27 | many | - | 16 | CASSRSANSGANVLTF | TGTGCCAGCAGCCGGTCAGCAAACTCTGGGGCCAACGTCCTGACTTTC
TRBJ2-3 | TRBV7-8 | many | - | 16 | CASSSFSGARTDTQYF | TGTGCCAGCAGCTCCTTTTCGGGGGCCAGGACAGATACGCAGTATTTT
TRBJ1-2 | TRBV19 | few | - | 20 | CASSIVLGSVGPILNYGYTF | TGTGCCAGTAGTATAGTGCTGGGGTCGGTGGGGCCCATTCTTAACTATGGCTACACCTTC
TRBJ2-5 | TRBV7-9 | many | - | 13 | CASSLRKGETQYF | TGTGCCAGCAGCTTGAGAAAAGGGGAGACCCAGTACTTC
TRBJ2-3 | TRBV7-6 | - | - | 17 | CASSLGGGGSFTDTQYF | TGTGCCAGCAGCTTAGGAGGCGGGGGCTCATTCACAGATACGCAGTATTTT
TRBJ2-5 | TRBV7-9 | many | - | 14 | CASSLAVEKETQYF | TGTGCCAGCAGCTTAGCTGTTGAGAAGGAGACCCAGTACTTC
TRBJ1-2 | TRBV2 | - | - | 18 | CASSGGDIQGGISYGYTF | TGTGCCAGCAGCGGAGGTGATATACAGGGCGGTATTAGCTATGGCTACACCTTC
TRBJ2-1 | TRBV27 | few | - | 12 | CASSSHQNEQFF | TGTGCCAGCAGTTCCCATCAGAATGAGCAGTTCTTC
TRBJ2-1 | TRBV7-9 | few | TRBD1 | 19 | CASSLAWGLGRGLYNEQFF | TGTGCCAGCAGCTTAGCATGGGGGCTAGGCAGGGGGCTCTACAATGAGCAGTTCTTC
TRBJ1-4 | TRBV6-1 | few | - | 16 | CASSEMQGTYNEKLFF | TGTGCCAGCAGTGAAATGCAGGGGACCTATAATGAAAAACTGTTTTTT
TRBJ2-3 | TRBV9 | - | - | 16 | CASSDSNQHGTDTQYF | TGTGCCAGCAGCGACAGTAATCAGCATGGCACAGATACGCAGTATTTT